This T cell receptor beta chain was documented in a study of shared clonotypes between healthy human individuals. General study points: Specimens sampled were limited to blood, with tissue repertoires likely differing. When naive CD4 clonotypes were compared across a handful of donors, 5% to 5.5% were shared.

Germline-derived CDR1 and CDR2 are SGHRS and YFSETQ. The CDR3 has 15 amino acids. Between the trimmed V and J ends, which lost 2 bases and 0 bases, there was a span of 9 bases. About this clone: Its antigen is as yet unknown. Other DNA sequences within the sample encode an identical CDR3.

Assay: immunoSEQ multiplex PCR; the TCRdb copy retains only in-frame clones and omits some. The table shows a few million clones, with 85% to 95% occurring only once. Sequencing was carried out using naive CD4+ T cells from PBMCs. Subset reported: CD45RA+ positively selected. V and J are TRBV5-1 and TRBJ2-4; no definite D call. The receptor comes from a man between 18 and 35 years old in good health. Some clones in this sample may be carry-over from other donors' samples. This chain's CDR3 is CASSLGPIAKNIQYF. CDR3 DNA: TGCGCCAGCAGCTTAGGACCGATAGCCAAAAACATTCAGTACTTC.